These T cell receptor beta chains were read from a single sample in a study of T cell changes during pregnancy in multiple sclerosis. Sequenced by immunoSEQ multiplex PCR; TCRdb stores in-frame clones only, minus some. This table holds about 68,000 clones, 90% found once. The specimen was peripheral blood, collected in the third trimester of pregnancy. The receptors derive from a female donor with multiple sclerosis, enrolled in a pregnancy study. Each CDR3 is given with its conserved first and last residue. The D gene is left open where the match is weak. Some rows mark clone size as missing; the rest say once, few, many or name a class of expanded clone.

size | J | V | D | CDR3 | DNA
. | TRBJ1-1 | TRBV10-3 | TRBD1 | CATRGPQGVKAFF | TGTGCCACCCGGGGTCCCCAGGGGGTGAAAGCTTTCTTT
. | TRBJ1-2 | TRBV7-2 | TRBD1 | CASTGGLYLWYGYTF | TGTGCCAGTACAGGGGGCCTTTATCTCTGGTATGGCTACACCTTC
. | TRBJ2-1 | TRBV11-2 | . | CASSLGFGSSVSNEQFF | TGTGCCAGCAGCTTAGGGTTTGGGAGTTCGGTTTCAAATGAGCAGTTCTTC
. | TRBJ1-2 | TRBV7-9 | . | CASSLGLGRDYGYTF | TGTGCCAGCAGCTTAGGGTTAGGTCGGGATTATGGCTACACCTTC
. | TRBJ1-2 | TRBV11-1 | TRBD1 | CASSPSNTGGWGYTF | TGTGCCAGCAGCCCTTCAAATACAGGGGGCTGGGGCTACACCTTC
. | TRBJ1-5 | TRBV18 | . | CASSPTAGQPQHF | TGTGCCAGCTCGCCTACCGCAGGTCAGCCCCAGCATTTT
. | TRBJ1-3 | TRBV30 | . | CAWSVGGSGNTIYF | TGTGCCTGGAGTGTTGGCGGTTCTGGAAACACCATATATTTT
. | TRBJ1-3 | TRBV7-9 | . | CASSLPGGRGNTIYF | TGTGCCAGCAGCCTCCCGGGGGGCCGGGGAAACACCATATATTTT
. | TRBJ1-1 | TRBV7-6 | . | CASSLGQKNTEAFF | TGTGCCAGCAGCTTAGGACAGAAGAACACTGAAGCTTTCTTT
. | TRBJ1-2 | TRBV5-6 | . | CASSSSGDYGYTF | TGTGCCAGCAGCTCTTCAGGGGACTATGGCTACACCTTC
. | TRBJ2-6 | TRBV6-1 | . | CASKQRARGANVLTF | TGTGCCAGCAAGCAGCGGGCGCGGGGGGCCAACGTCCTGACTTTC
. | TRBJ1-5 | TRBV2 | TRBD1 | CASSPIDRGFSNQPQHF | TGTGCCAGCAGCCCTATTGACAGGGGATTTAGCAATCAGCCCCAGCATTTT
. | TRBJ2-6 | TRBV6-4 | . | CASRTVPLSGANVLTF | TGTGCCAGCCGTACGGTGCCCCTCTCTGGGGCCAACGTCCTGACTTTC
. | TRBJ2-3 | TRBV5-1 | . | CASSGTGSDTQYF | TGCGCCAGCAGCGGAACAGGGTCAGATACGCAGTATTTT
once | TRBJ2-5 | TRBV30 | TRBD1 | CAWSKGQAQETQYF | TGTGCCTGGAGTAAAGGACAGGCGCAAGAGACCCAGTACTTC
once | TRBJ2-3 | TRBV27 | . | CASTRRSQGGVSTDTQYF | TGTGCCAGCACGCGTCGGAGCCAAGGCGGTGTGAGCACAGATACGCAGTATTTT
. | TRBJ2-3 | TRBV5-1 | . | CASSLGGAPSLDTQYF | TGCGCCAGCAGCTTGGGCGGGGCTCCGAGCTTAGATACGCAGTATTTT
. | TRBJ2-3 | TRBV5-1 | . | CASSLSTGRGTDTQYF | TGCGCCAGCAGCTTGAGCACAGGGAGGGGGACAGATACGCAGTATTTT
. | TRBJ2-3 | TRBV19 | . | CASSIVELKDTQYF | TGTGCCAGTAGTATAGTAGAGCTTAAAGATACGCAGTATTTT
. | TRBJ2-2 | TRBV6-5 | TRBD1 | CASSFRGRNTGELFF | TGTGCCAGCAGTTTCAGGGGGCGCAACACCGGGGAGCTGTTTTTT
. | TRBJ2-7 | TRBV5-1 | . | CASSLHSGDAYEQYF | TGCGCCAGCAGCTTGCACTCCGGAGATGCCTACGAGCAGTACTTC
few | TRBJ1-6 | TRBV6-5 | . | CASSYRWGEGNSPLHF | TGTGCCAGCAGTTACCGTTGGGGAGAGGGTAATTCACCCCTCCACTTT
. | TRBJ1-5 | TRBV21-1 | . | CASSKGPSPGAEQPQHF | TGTGCCAGCAGCAAAGGCCCTTCCCCAGGGGCGGAGCAGCCCCAGCATTTT
. | TRBJ2-3 | TRBV6-6 | TRBD1 | CASSDGTGLADTQYF | TGTGCCAGCAGCGACGGGACAGGGTTAGCGGATACGCAGTATTTT
once | TRBJ2-1 | TRBV27 | . | CASSGPSSYNEQFF | TGTGCCTCCAGCGGCCCAAGCTCCTACAATGAGCAGTTCTTC
. | TRBJ1-2 | TRBV7-2 | . | CASSLGFGAAGSNYGYTF | TGTGCCAGCAGCTTAGGTTTTGGGGCGGCAGGCTCTAACTATGGCTACACCTTC
once | TRBJ2-3 | TRBV5-8 | . | CASSFSYILAQYF | TGTGCCAGCAGCTTTTCATACATCCTAGCGCAGTATTTT
. | TRBJ2-2 | TRBV2 | TRBD1 | CASSGRPGQGATGELFF | TGTGCCAGCAGTGGTCGCCCTGGACAGGGGGCGACCGGGGAGCTGTTTTTT
. | TRBJ2-5 | TRBV5-6 | TRBD1 | CASSLGGGQGGQETQYF | TGTGCCAGCAGCTTGGGAGGGGGACAGGGAGGGCAAGAGACCCAGTACTTC
. | TRBJ2-7 | TRBV6-1 | . | CATRLERFHEQYF | TGTGCCACCCGACTAGAAAGGTTCCACGAGCAGTACTTC
few | TRBJ2-3 | TRBV6-4 | TRBD1 | CASSDSTGGADTQYF | TGTGCCAGCAGTGACTCGACAGGGGGCGCAGATACGCAGTATTTT
. | TRBJ2-7 | TRBV7-2 | . | CASSVKNLPARYEQYF | TGTGCCAGCAGCGTAAAGAACCTGCCTGCGCGCTACGAGCAGTACTTC
. | TRBJ1-2 | TRBV18 | . | CASSPSQGNYGYTF | TGTGCCAGCTCACCCTCCCAGGGCAACTATGGCTACACCTTC
. | TRBJ1-5 | TRBV30 | TRBD1 | CAWSQGQGQHQPQHF | TGTGCCTGGAGTCAGGGACAGGGGCAGCATCAGCCCCAGCATTTT
. | TRBJ2-7 | TRBV29-1 | . | CSVGARSYEQYF | TGCAGCGTAGGGGCCAGATCCTACGAGCAGTACTTC
. | TRBJ2-1 | TRBV11-3 | . | CASSDRGEQFF | TGTGCCAGCAGCGATCGGGGTGAGCAGTTCTTC
. | TRBJ1-6 | TRBV6-5 | . | CASSPNSPSDSPLHF | TGTGCCAGCAGCCCCAATAGCCCCTCGGATTCACCCCTCCACTTT
. | TRBJ2-2 | TRBV7-6 | TRBD1 | CASSLAGQGNTGELFF | TGTGCCAGCAGCTTAGCCGGACAGGGTAACACCGGGGAGCTGTTTTTT
few | TRBJ2-2 | TRBV30 | TRBD1 | CAWSGQGNAGELFF | TGTGCCTGGAGTGGACAGGGGAATGCCGGGGAGCTGTTTTTT
. | TRBJ2-4 | TRBV29-1 | . | CSVEGTQGNIQYF | TGCAGCGTTGAAGGTACCCAGGGTAACATTCAGTACTTC
. | TRBJ2-4 | TRBV4-1 | TRBD1 | CASSQDVGTGGNIQYF | TGCGCCAGCAGCCAAGATGTAGGGACAGGAGGGAACATTCAGTACTTC
. | TRBJ2-7 | TRBV11-2 | . | CASSLNRDEQYF | TGTGCCAGCAGCTTGAACAGGGACGAGCAGTACTTC
. | TRBJ1-1 | TRBV27 | . | CASRDSDSGRAFF | TGTGCCAGCAGGGACAGCGATTCCGGGCGGGCTTTCTTT
. | TRBJ2-3 | TRBV6-5 | TRBD1 | CASRRDRRPTDTQYF | TGTGCCAGCAGAAGGGACAGGAGGCCCACAGATACGCAGTATTTT
. | TRBJ2-7 | TRBV6-5 | TRBD1 | CASSQGQGTYEQYF | TGTGCCAGCAGTCAAGGACAGGGGACCTACGAGCAGTACTTC